The clone carrying this T cell receptor beta chain was recorded only once. This record comes from a study of blood T cell repertoires in COVID-19. Study overall: Some COVID-19 samples were acute and others convalescent; all came from the United States, Italy and Spain. In each case, the material was cDNA or gDNA derived from T cells, B-cell-depleted T cells, or PBMCs.

This CDR3 has 12 amino acids. Germline values: CDR1 KGHDR, CDR2 SFDVKD. V gave up 2 bases and J gave up 4 bases, with 4 bases separating them. As processed by the authors: How many nucleated cells were present was estimated from reference gene primer amplification. Measured with immunoSEQ multiplex PCR; TCRdb has only the in-frame clones, and not every one. V and J calls and clone size come straight from that table; D and trimming were deduced from the DNA. The sample holds 25,000 to 30,000 clones, approximately 88% seen once. This receptor was identified in a human donor in a cohort sampled during active COVID-19. The sequenced material came from peripheral blood. J is TRBJ1-2 and V is TRBV24-1; D gene uncertain. Written as DNA, the CDR3 is TGTGCCACCAGTGATTCCGGCTATGGCTACACCTTC. This gives the protein CATSDSGYGYTF.